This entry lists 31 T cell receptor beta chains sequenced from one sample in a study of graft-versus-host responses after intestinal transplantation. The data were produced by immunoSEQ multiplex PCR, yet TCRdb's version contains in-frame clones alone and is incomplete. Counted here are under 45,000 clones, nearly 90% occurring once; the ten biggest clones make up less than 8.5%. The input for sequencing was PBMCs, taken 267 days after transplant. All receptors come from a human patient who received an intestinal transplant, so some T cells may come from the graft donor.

The chain's CDR3 is CASRTVSPLYGYTF. The DNA for the CDR3 is TGTGCCAGCAGGACAGTCAGCCCTCTCTATGGCTACACCTTC. V usage is TRBV2 and J usage is TRBJ1-2; TRBD1 is a possible D gene (5 bases). Germline V gene data show CDR1 as SNHLY and CDR2 as FYNNEI. With 6 bases removed from V and 4 bases from J, the gap between germline ends came to 15 bases. CDR3 length: 14 amino acids.

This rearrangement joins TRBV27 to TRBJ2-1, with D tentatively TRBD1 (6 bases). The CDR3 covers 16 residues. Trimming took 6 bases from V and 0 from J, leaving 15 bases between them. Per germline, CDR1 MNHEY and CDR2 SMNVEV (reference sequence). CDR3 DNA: TGTGCCAGCAGGGAAAGTGGACAGAGCTCCTACAATGAGCAGTTCTTC. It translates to CASRESGQSSYNEQFF.

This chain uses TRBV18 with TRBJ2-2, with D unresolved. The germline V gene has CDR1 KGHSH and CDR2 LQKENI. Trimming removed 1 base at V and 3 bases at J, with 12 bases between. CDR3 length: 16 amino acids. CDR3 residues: CASSPQAGSYTGELFF. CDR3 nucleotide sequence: TGTGCCAGCTCACCACAGGCAGGCAGCTACACCGGGGAGCTGTTTTTT.

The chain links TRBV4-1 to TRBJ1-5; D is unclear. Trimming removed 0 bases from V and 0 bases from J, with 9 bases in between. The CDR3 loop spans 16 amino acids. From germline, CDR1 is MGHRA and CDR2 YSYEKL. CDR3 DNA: TGCGCCAGCAGCCAAGAGCCGGTTTATAGCAATCAGCCCCAGCATTTT. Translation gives CASSQEPVYSNQPQHF.

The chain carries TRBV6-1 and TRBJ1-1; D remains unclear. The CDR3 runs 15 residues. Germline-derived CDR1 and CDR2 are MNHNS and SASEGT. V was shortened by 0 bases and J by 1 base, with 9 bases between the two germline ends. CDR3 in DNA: TGTGCCAGCAGTGAAGCATTGTCGGGGAACACTGAAGCTTTCTTT. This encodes CASSEALSGNTEAFF.

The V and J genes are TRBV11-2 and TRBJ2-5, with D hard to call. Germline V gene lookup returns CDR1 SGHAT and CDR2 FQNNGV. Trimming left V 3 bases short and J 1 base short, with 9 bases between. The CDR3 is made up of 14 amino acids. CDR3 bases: TGTGCCAGCAGCTTTACGTTGGGCCAAGAGACCCAGTACTTC. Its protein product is CASSFTLGQETQYF.

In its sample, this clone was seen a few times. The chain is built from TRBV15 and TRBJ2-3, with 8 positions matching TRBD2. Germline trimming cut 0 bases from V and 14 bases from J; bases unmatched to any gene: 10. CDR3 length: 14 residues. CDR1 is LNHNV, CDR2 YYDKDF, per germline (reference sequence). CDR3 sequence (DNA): TGTGCCACCAGCAGAGATTTTCGGGAGGGGTTTGTGTATTTT. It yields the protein CATSRDFREGFVYF.

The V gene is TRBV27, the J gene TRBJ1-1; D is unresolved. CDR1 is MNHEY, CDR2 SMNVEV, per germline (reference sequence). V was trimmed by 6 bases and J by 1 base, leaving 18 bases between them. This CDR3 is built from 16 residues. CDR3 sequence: CASSPEITNGNTEAFF. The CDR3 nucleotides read TGTGCCAGCAGCCCAGAAATAACTAACGGGAACACTGAAGCTTTCTTT.

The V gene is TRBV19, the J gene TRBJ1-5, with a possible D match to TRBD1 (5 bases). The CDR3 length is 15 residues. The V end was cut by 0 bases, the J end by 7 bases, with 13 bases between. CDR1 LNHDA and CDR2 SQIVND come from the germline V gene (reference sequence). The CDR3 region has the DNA TGTGCCAGTAGTATAGATCGAGGGGCGGGACAGCCCCAGCATTTT. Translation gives CASSIDRGAGQPQHF.

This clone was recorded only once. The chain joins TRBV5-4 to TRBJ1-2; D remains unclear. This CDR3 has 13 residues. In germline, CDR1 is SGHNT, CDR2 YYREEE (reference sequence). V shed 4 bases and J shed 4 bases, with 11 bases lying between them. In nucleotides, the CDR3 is TGTGCCAGCAGCACGGAAGGACTCTATGGCTACACCTTC. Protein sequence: CASSTEGLYGYTF.

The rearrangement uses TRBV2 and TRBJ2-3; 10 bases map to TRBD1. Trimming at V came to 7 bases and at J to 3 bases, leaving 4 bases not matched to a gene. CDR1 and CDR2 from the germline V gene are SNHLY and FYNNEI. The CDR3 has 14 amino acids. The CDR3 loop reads CASKWTGGTDTQYF. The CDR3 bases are TGTGCCAGCAAATGGACAGGGGGAACAGATACGCAGTATTTT.

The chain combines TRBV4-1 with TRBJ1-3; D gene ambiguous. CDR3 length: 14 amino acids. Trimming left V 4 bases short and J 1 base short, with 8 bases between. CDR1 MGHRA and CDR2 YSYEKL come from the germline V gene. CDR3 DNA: TGCGCCAGCAGCCCGGGGTGGTCTGGAAACACCATATATTTT. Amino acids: CASSPGWSGNTIYF.

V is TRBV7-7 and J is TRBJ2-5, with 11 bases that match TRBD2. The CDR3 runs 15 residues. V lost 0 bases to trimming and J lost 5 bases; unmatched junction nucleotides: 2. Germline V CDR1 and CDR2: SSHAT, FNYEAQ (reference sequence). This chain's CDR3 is CASSLATSGMETQYF. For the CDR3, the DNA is TGTGCCAGCAGCTTAGCGACTAGCGGGATGGAGACCCAGTACTTC.

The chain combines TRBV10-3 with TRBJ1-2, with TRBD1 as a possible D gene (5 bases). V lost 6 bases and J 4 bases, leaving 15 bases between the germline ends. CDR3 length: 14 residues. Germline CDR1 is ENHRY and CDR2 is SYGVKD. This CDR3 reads CAIRPGTTGYGYTF. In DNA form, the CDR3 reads TGTGCCATCAGGCCAGGGACGACCGGCTATGGCTACACCTTC.

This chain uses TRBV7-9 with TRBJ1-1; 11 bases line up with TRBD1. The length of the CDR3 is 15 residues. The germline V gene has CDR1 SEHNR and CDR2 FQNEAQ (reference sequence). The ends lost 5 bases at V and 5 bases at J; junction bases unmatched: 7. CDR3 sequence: CASSPWTGGLTEAFF. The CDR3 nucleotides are TGTGCCAGCAGCCCGTGGACAGGGGGCTTGACTGAAGCTTTCTTT.

CDR3 amino acids: CASSEGLGGGSYGYTF. In DNA form, the CDR3 reads TGTGCCAGCAGTGAAGGTTTAGGGGGCGGAAGCTATGGCTACACCTTC. The V gene is TRBV25-1, the J gene TRBJ1-2; 7 nucleotides match TRBD1. Germline loops: CDR1 MGHDK, CDR2 SYGVNS. The CDR3 totals 16 residues. J lost 4 bases, V lost 2 bases, and 10 bases had no gene match.

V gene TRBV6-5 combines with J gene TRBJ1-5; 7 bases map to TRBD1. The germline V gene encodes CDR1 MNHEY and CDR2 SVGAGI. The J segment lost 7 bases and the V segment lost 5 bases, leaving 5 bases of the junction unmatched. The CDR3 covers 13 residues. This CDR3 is CASSDRDRQPQHF. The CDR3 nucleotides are TGTGCCAGCAGTGACCGGGACAGACAGCCCCAGCATTTT.

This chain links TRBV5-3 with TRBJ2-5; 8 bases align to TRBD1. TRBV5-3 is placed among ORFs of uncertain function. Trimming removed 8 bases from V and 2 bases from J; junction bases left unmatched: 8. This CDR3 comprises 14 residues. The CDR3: CASQDRGVQETQYF. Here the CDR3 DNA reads TGTGCCAGTCAAGACAGGGGAGTTCAAGAGACCCAGTACTTC.

The chain's CDR3 is CASSAGTSGGNEQFF. The CDR3 nucleotides read TGCGCCAGCAGCGCAGGGACTAGCGGGGGTAATGAGCAGTTCTTC. The chain has TRBV5-1 and TRBJ2-1; 14 nucleotides match TRBD2. With V trimmed by 4 bases and J by 7 bases, 4 bases remained unmatched. This CDR3 is 15 amino acids long. Germline V gene sequence: CDR1 SGHRS, CDR2 YFSETQ.

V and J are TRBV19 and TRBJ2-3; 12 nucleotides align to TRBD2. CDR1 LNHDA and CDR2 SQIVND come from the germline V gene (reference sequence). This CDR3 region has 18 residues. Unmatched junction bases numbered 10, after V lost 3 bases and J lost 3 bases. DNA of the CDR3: TGTGCCAGTAGTATGTCTAGCGGGGGGGCGATGGGGACAGATACGCAGTATTTT. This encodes CASSMSSGGAMGTDTQYF. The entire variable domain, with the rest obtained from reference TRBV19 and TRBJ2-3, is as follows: DGGITQSPKYLFRKEGQNVTLSCEQNLNHDAMYWYRQDPGQGLRLIYYSQIVNDFQKGDIAEGYSVSREKKESFPLTVTSAQKNPTAFYLCASSMSSGGAMGTDTQYFGPGTRLTVL.

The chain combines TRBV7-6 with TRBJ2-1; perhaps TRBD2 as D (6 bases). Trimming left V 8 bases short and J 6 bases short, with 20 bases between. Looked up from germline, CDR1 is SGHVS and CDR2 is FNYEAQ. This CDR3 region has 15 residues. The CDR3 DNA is TGTGCCAGCTACCTAGGCGCGGGGTATTCCAATGAGCAGTTCTTC. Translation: CASYLGAGYSNEQFF. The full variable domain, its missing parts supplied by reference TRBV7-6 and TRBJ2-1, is GAGVSQSPRYKVTKRGQDVALRCDPISGHVSLYWYRQALGQGPEFLTYFNYEAQQDKSGLPNDRFSAERPEGSISTLTIQRTEQRDSAMYRCASYLGAGYSNEQFFGPGTRLTVL.

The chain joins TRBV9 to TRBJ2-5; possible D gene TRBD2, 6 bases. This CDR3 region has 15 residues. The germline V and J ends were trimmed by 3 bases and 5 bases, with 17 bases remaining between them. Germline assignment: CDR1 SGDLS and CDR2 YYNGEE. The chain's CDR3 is CASSAGTFSRETQYF. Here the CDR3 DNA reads TGTGCCAGCAGCGCGGGGACTTTTAGTCGCGAGACCCAGTACTTC.

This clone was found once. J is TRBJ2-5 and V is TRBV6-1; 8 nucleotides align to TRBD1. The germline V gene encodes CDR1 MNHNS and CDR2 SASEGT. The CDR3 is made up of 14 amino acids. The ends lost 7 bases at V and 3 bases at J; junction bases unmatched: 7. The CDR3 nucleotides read TGTGCCAGCAACAAGGACAGGGCGGAAGAGACCCAGTACTTC. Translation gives CASNKDRAEETQYF.

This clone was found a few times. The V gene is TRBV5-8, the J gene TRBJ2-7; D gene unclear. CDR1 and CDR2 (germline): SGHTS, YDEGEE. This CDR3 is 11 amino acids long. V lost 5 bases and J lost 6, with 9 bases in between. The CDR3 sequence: CASRDEPEQYF. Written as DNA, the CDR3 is TGTGCCAGCAGGGACGAGCCCGAGCAGTACTTC.

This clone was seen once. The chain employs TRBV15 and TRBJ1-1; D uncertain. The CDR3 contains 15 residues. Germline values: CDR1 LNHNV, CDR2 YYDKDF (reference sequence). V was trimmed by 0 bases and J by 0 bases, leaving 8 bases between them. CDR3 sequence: CATSRDGGVNTEAFF. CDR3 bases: TGTGCCACCAGCAGAGATGGTGGGGTGAACACTGAAGCTTTCTTT.

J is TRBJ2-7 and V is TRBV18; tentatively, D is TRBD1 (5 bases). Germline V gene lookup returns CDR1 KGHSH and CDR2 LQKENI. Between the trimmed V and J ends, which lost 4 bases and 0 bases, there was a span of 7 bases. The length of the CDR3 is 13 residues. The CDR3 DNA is TGTGCCAGCTCACGTACAGGCTCCTACGAGCAGTACTTC. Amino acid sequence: CASSRTGSYEQYF.

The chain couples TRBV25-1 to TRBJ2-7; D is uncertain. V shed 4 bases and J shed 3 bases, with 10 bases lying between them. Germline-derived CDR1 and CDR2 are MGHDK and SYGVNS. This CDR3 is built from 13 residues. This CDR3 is CASSAHSFYEQYF. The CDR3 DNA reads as TGTGCCAGCAGTGCCCACTCCTTCTACGAGCAGTACTTC.

The CDR3 DNA reads as TGTGCCAGCAAATCTGGGGGCGTTAACTATGGCTACACCTTC. Its protein is CASKSGGVNYGYTF. This chain joins TRBV6-1 and TRBJ1-2; TRBD1 is a possible D gene (6 bases). The CDR3 contains 14 residues. Germline values: CDR1 MNHNS, CDR2 SASEGT. The V and J ends lost 7 bases and 1 base respectively, with 13 bases between them.

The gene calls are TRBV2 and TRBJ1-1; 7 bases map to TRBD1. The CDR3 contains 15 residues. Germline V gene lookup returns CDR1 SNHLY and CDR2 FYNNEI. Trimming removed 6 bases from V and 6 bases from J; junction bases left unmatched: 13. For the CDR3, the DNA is TGTGCCAGCAGGATAACGAGACAGGGAAGGGCTGAAGCTTTCTTT. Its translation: CASRITRQGRAEAFF. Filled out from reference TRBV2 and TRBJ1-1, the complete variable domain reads EPEVTQTPSHQVTQMGQEVILRCVPISNHLYFYWYRQILGQKVEFLVSFYNNEISEKSEIFDDQFSVERPDGSNFTLKIRSTKLEDSAMYFCASRITRQGRAEAFFGQGTRLTVV.

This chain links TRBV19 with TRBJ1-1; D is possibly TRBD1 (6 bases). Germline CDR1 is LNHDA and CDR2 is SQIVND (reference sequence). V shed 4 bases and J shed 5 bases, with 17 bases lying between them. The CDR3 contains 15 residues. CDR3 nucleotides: TGTGCCAGTAGTAAACAGGGCCACACCGAGACTGAAGCTTTCTTT. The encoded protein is CASSKQGHTETEAFF.

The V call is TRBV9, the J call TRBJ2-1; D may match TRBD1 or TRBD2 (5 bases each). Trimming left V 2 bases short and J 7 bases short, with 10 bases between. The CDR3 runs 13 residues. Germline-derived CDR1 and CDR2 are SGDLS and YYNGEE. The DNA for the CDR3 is TGTGCCAGCAGCGTGGGGACGGCGAATGAGCAGTTCTTC. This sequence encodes CASSVGTANEQFF. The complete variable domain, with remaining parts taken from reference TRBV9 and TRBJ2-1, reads DSGVTQTPKHLITATGQRVTLRCSPRSGDLSVYWYQQSLDQGLQFLIQYYNGEERAKGNILERFSAQQFPDLHSELNLSSLELGDSALYFCASSVGTANEQFFGPGTRLTVL.